This entry features one T cell receptor beta chain sequence. Reverse transcription of about 0.5 to 1 ug RNA used random hexamers. TCRdb reanalysed the immunoSEQ multiplex PCR reads using MiXCR and keeps one entry per CDR3 protein. The sample has about 120,000 distinct CDR3 sequences; 90% to 95% are singletons. The data derive from a study of CD8 T cells in Susac syndrome. The germline CDR1 and CDR2 sequences are SGHAT and FQNNGV. V was clipped by 6 bases and J by 2 bases, with 10 bases between them. The CDR3 loop spans 13 amino acids. This chain uses TRBV11-2 with TRBJ2-5; D gene ambiguous. This clonotype originated in a human donor in good health. Specimen: CD4+ T cells from PBMCs. The CDR3 region has the DNA TGTGCCAGCAGTCTCGTCGGGCAAGAGACCCAGTACTTC. Protein: CASSLVGQETQYF.